This TCR beta chain was documented in a study of blood T cell repertoires in COVID-19. Study at large: Nucleic acid was either cDNA or gDNA, and it came from T cells, B-cell-depleted T cells, or PBMCs.

The length of the CDR3 is 12 residues. Germline-derived CDR1 and CDR2 are MNHNS and SASEGT. V was clipped by 1 base and J by 11 bases, with 11 bases between them. Authors' methods: Amplifying reference gene primers gave estimates of nucleated cell counts. Here immunoSEQ multiplex PCR was the method, and the copy in TCRdb shows in-frame clones only, minus some. That table supplies the V and J calls and clone size; D and trimming were determined from the DNA. The sample records 200,000 to 300,000 clones, under 90% being singletons. This TCR was recovered from a human donor in a cohort sampled during active COVID-19. The sample consisted of peripheral blood. This chain links TRBV6-1 with TRBJ1-1; no firm D call. CDR3 region: CASSEGSIRAFF. CDR3 nucleotide sequence: TGTGCCAGCAGTGAAGGGTCAATCAGGGCTTTCTTT.